Reported below is one T cell receptor (beta chain). The data stem from a study of blood T cell repertoires in COVID-19. Looking at the study overall: The samples span acute and convalescent COVID-19 from the United States, Italy and Spain. Sources were T cells, B-cell-depleted T cells, or PBMCs; the material itself was cDNA or gDNA.

Methods used by the authors: Amplification from reference gene primers served as the basis for estimated nucleated cell counts. This table comes from immunoSEQ multiplex PCR, and its TCRdb copy is limited to in-frame clones, with some not included. V and J calls and clone size are copied from that table; D and trimming were computed from the DNA. The data contain roughly 100,000 clones, around 80% of them singletons. The CDR3 loop spans 15 amino acids. With 5 bases clipped from V and 7 bases from J, the junction kept 8 bases outside the gene matches. Looked up from germline, CDR1 is LNHDA and CDR2 is SQIVND (reference sequence).

Sequenced: peripheral blood. The genes are TRBV19 and TRBJ2-1, with 10 bases that match TRBD2. This TCR was sampled from a man aged 55 to 70 with active or convalescent COVID-19. CDR3 sequence (DNA): TGTGCCAGTAGTCGCAGAGCGGGAGGGCCAAATGAGCAGTTCTTC. Amino acids: CASSRRAGGPNEQFF.